The rows below give T cell receptor beta chains drawn from one sample of a study of cytomegalovirus exposure and HLA in healthy donors. Produced via immunoSEQ multiplex PCR; TCRdb's table is partial and in-frame only. The profile shows more than 95,000 clones, around 67% of them singletons. Sequencing was done on a sample of PBMCs. The receptors come from a woman aged 45-65 years in good health and CMV-seronegative. Both conserved end residues are trimmed from each CDR3. Rows may omit the clone size; those that give it use once, few, many or a size class.

>TRBJ1-1|TRBV11-2|once
ASSFRSLYPAEAF
>TRBJ2-3|TRBV5-1|NA
ASSLEHQTSGVRY
>TRBJ1-4|TRBV6-6|NA
ATLDGGGEKLF
>TRBJ1-4|TRBV15|NA
ATSSGGQGYEKLF
>TRBJ1-2|TRBV19|once
ASSILTDPPNYGYT
>TRBJ1-5|TRBV14|few
ASSPGGQPQH
>TRBJ1-6|TRBV5-1|NA
ASSLGVAAYNSPLH
>TRBJ2-7|TRBV11-2|NA
ASSLTPGRGLDYEQY
>TRBJ1-2|TRBV6-5|NA
ASSFGTGGYGYT
>TRBJ2-5|TRBV5-4|NA
ASSRGGDSGETQY
>TRBJ1-3|TRBV28|NA
ASSLGGRGRSSGNTIY
>TRBJ2-1|TRBV4-2|few
ASSQGGRMSEQF
>TRBJ2-5|TRBV7-7|NA
ASSVGRGVQETQY
>TRBJ1-3|TRBV4-1|NA
ASSQGGDPSGNTIY
>TRBJ2-1|TRBV4-2|few
ASTLTGSYNEQF
>TRBJ2-3|TRBV5-1|once
ASRVRPQGSTDTQY
>TRBJ2-1|TRBV15|NA
ATSREHGITYNEQF
>TRBJ2-4|TRBV14|NA
ASSNLADVGKNIQY
>TRBJ1-2|TRBV11-2|NA
ASSSGSYGDYGYT
>TRBJ2-3|TRBV6-4|NA
ASSDSKGVDTDTQY
>TRBJ1-6|TRBV12-5|medium-sized
ASALNTGVNSPLH
>TRBJ2-2|TRBV2|few
ASSNGGWGTGELF
>TRBJ2-3|TRBV6-6|NA
ASSYGRGPTDTQY
>TRBJ1-4|TRBV7-9|NA
ASSQKTGDEKLF
>TRBJ2-5|TRBV7-9|NA
ASSRLAGGPGETQY
>TRBJ1-6|TRBV19|NA
ASSAGPGGFSPLH
>TRBJ1-2|TRBV6-5|NA
ASSKIDNYGYT
>TRBJ1-2|TRBV18|NA
ASSPYVTGDGYT
>TRBJ2-1|TRBV7-6|NA
ASSWGDRGSHNEQF
>TRBJ2-1|TRBV19|NA
ASMGGFYNEQF
>TRBJ2-3|TRBV2|NA
ASRDQRGTDTQY
>TRBJ2-5|TRBV7-3|NA
ASSFGLAGEGETQY
>TRBJ2-2|TRBV5-5|NA
ASIGQGSVTGELF
>TRBJ2-2|TRBV15|NA
ATSRQGFGELF
>TRBJ2-7|TRBV18|NA
ASSPLQGGQY
>TRBJ2-1|TRBV4-3|NA
ASSPGLAYNEQF
>TRBJ2-3|TRBV10-1|NA
ASSRSGGDFSQY
>TRBJ2-1|TRBV28|NA
ATLIAGTRNEQF
>TRBJ2-1|TRBV19|NA
ASSRVSGGLNEQF
>TRBJ2-7|TRBV12-1|once
ASSFTGGSYEQY
>TRBJ1-4|TRBV27|NA
ASSLFIGGELF
>TRBJ2-7|TRBV10-2|many
ASRGLAGRFHEQY
>TRBJ1-4|TRBV10-3|NA
AIAEVREKLF
>TRBJ2-2|TRBV13|NA
ASSPGLDTGELF
>TRBJ2-5|TRBV4-1|once
ASSLRSGGKQETQY
>TRBJ2-1|TRBV6-1|NA
ASSEPQGYNEQF
>TRBJ1-4|TRBV7-2|few
ASSLGDRRLNEKLF
>TRBJ1-1|TRBV6-5|NA
ASSYSNTGSGTEAF
>TRBJ1-1|TRBV5-1|once
ASSFRVSGFSEAF
>TRBJ1-4|TRBV6-5|NA
ASSSGSPLNKKLF
>TRBJ1-1|TRBV11-3|NA
ASSLDRRRAF
>TRBJ1-1|TRBV5-1|few
ASVGQPNTEAF
>TRBJ1-2|TRBV5-4|NA
ASSLAQGPGYGYT
>TRBJ1-1|TRBV7-2|NA
ASSLGDRRNTEAF
>TRBJ2-5|TRBV6-5|few
ASIAPSETQY
>TRBJ2-1|TRBV19|few
ASSNSGTYNEQF
>TRBJ2-7|TRBV28|once
ASSWGLAGTYEQY
>TRBJ2-3|TRBV6-4|NA
ASSDGGRAGDTQY
>TRBJ1-2|TRBV30|NA
AWSPGANYGYT
>TRBJ2-7|TRBV7-9|NA
ASSSPGQGYAQY